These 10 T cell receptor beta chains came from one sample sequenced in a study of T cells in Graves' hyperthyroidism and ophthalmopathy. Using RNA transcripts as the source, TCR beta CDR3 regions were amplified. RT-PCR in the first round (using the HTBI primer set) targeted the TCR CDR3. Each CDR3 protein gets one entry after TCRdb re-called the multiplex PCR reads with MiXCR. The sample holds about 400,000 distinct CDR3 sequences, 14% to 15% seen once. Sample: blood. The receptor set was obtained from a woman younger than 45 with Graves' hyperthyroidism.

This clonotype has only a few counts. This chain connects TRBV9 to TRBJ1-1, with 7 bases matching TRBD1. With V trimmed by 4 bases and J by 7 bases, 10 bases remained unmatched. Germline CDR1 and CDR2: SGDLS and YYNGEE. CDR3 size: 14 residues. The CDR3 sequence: CASSPLQGEVEAFF. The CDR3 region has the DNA TGTGCCAGCAGCCCACTCCAGGGGGAGGTTGAAGCTTTCTTT.

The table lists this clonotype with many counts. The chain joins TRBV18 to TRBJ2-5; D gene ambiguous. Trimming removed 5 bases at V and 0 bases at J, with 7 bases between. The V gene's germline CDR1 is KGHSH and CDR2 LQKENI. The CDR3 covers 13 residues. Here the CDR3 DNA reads TGTGCCAGCTCAGTCAGCTACCAAGAGACCCAGTACTTC. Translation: CASSVSYQETQYF.

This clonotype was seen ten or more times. CDR3 DNA sequence: TGTGCCAGCTCACCAATGCGGACTAGCGGGGGACCTGGGCAGTACTTC. Its translation is CASSPMRTSGGPGQYF. The chain uses TRBV18 and TRBJ2-7; 13 positions match TRBD2. V dropped 2 bases and J dropped 9; count of bases not matched to a gene: 10. Looked up from germline, CDR1 is KGHSH and CDR2 is LQKENI. The CDR3 is 16 amino acids. Together with reference TRBV18 and TRBJ2-7, the CDR3 gives the full variable domain: NAGVMQNPRHLVRRRGQEARLRCSPMKGHSHVYWYRQLPEEGLKFMVYLQKENIIDESGMPKERFSAEFPKEGPSILRIQQVVRGDSAAYFCASSPMRTSGGPGQYFGPGTRLTVT.

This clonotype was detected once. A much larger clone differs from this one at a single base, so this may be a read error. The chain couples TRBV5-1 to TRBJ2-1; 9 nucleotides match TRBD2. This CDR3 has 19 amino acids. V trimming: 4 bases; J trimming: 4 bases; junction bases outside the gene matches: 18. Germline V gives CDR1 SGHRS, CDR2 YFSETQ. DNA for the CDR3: TGCGCCAGCAGCGGAAAAGCCGGCCCCGGGACTAGCTTATACAATGAGCAGTTCTTC. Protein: CASSGKAGPGTSLYNEQFF.

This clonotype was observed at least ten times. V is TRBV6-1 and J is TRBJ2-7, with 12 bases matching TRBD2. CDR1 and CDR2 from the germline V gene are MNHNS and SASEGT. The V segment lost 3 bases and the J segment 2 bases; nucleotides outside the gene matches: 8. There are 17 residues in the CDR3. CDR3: CASSERVTSGSPYEQYF. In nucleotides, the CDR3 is TGTGCCAGCAGTGAGAGGGTGACTAGCGGGAGCCCCTACGAGCAGTACTTC.

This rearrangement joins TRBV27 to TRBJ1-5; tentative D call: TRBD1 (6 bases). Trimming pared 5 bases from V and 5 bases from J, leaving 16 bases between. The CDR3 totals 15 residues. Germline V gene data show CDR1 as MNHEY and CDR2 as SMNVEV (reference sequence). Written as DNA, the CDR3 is TGTGCCAGCAGTGTACAGGGCATCGCCCATCAGCCCCAGCATTTT. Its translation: CASSVQGIAHQPQHF.

The CDR3 DNA reads as TGCGCCAGCAGCCAAGATAACAACTACGAGCAGTACTTC. Translating gives CASSQDNNYEQYF. The rearrangement joins TRBV4-1 to TRBJ2-7; no firm D call. V was shortened by 0 bases and J by 3 bases, with 6 bases between the two germline ends. Germline loops: CDR1 MGHRA, CDR2 YSYEKL. This CDR3 is 13 amino acids long.

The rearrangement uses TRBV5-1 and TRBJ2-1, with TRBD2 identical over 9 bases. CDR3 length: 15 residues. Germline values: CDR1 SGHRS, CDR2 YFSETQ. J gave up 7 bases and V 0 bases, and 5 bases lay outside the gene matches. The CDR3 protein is CASSLATSGLNEQFF. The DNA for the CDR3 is TGCGCCAGCAGCTTGGCTACTAGCGGGCTGAATGAGCAGTTCTTC.

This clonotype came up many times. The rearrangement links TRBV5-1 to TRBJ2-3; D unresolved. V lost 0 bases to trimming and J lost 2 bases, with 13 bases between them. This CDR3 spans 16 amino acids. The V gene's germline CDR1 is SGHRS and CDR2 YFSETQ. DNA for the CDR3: TGCGCCAGCAGCTTGGGCTCGACTGCTATCACAGATACGCAGTATTTT. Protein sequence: CASSLGSTAITDTQYF.

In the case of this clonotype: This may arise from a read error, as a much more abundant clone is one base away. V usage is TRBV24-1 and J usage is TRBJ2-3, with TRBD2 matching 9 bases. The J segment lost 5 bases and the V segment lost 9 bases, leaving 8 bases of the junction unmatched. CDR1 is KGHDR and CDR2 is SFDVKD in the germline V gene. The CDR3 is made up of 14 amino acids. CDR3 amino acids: CATRGTSSIDTQYF. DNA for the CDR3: TGTGCCACCCGAGGGACTAGCAGTATAGATACGCAGTATTTT.